The 16 T cell receptor beta chains reported below all come from one sample, sequenced in a study of CD8 T cells in Susac syndrome. The RNA, roughly 0.45 to 1 ug, was put through reverse transcription using random hexamers. MiXCR, run by TCRdb on the immunoSEQ multiplex PCR reads, gives a single entry per CDR3 protein. Of 150,000 to 200,000 distinct CDR3 sequences listed, approximately 94% are singletons. Sequencing used CD4+ T cells from PBMCs. The receptors were sampled from a human donor with multiple sclerosis.

This chain uses TRBV7-2 with TRBJ2-1; 11 bases fit TRBD2. The J segment lost 0 bases and the V segment lost 6 bases, leaving 13 bases of the junction unmatched. Germline lookup yields CDR1 SGHTA and CDR2 FQGNSA. This CDR3 region has 19 residues. CDR3 nucleotide sequence: TGTGCCAGCAGTTTCCCTAGCGGGAGGCCCACGAGCTCCTACAATGAGCAGTTCTTC. Its translation: CASSFPSGRPTSSYNEQFF.

This chain joins TRBV29-1 and TRBJ2-2; tentatively, D is TRBD2 (5 bases). Between the trimmed V and J ends, which lost 3 bases and 1 base, there was a span of 12 bases. Germline V gives CDR1 SQVTM, CDR2 ANQGSEA. The CDR3 spans 15 residues. The CDR3 region is CSVDNEGRNTGELFF. CDR3 bases: TGCAGCGTTGATAATGAGGGTCGGAACACCGGGGAGCTGTTTTTT.

The chain has TRBV7-9 and TRBJ1-6; possible D gene TRBD1, 6 bases. Germline V lookup: CDR1 SEHNR, CDR2 FQNEAQ (reference sequence). The V end lost 10 bases, the J end lost 8 bases, and 12 bases lay between the germline ends. The CDR3 runs 12 residues. The CDR3 sequence: CATGTPDSPLHF. DNA for the CDR3: TGTGCCACTGGGACACCGGATTCACCCCTCCACTTT.

This sequence joins TRBV27 and TRBJ1-2; 7 nucleotides match TRBD1. CDR1 is MNHEY and CDR2 is SMNVEV in the germline V gene (reference sequence). After removal of 6 bases from V and 8 bases from J, the junction contained 9 bases not matched to a gene. The CDR3 sequence is 13 residues long. CDR3 DNA: TGTGCCAGCAGCCCGACAGGGACTAGCGGCTACACCTTC. Protein sequence: CASSPTGTSGYTF.

This clonotype was found once. The chain employs TRBV12-3 or TRBV12-4 and TRBJ2-1; weak D call: TRBD1 (5 bases). The V and J ends lost 5 bases and 11 bases respectively, with 10 bases between them. The CDR3 is 11 amino acids. This CDR3 is CASSGGAQQFF. The CDR3 DNA reads as TGTGCCAGCAGTGGTGGGGCTCAGCAGTTCTTC.

The J gene is TRBJ2-5, the V gene TRBV18; D perhaps matches TRBD1 (6 bases). Germline-derived CDR1 and CDR2 are KGHSH and LQKENI. The CDR3 has 12 amino acids. The V end was cut by 3 bases, the J end by 6 bases, with 8 bases between. This CDR3 reads CASSPRGKTQYF. CDR3 nucleotide sequence: TGTGCCAGCTCACCGAGGGGGAAGACCCAGTACTTC.

The V and J genes are TRBV29-1 and TRBJ1-5, with D hard to call. Germline V gives CDR1 SQVTM, CDR2 ANQGSEA. V was cut by 2 bases and J by 5 bases, with 10 bases left in between. This CDR3 spans 13 amino acids. The CDR3 DNA sequence: TGCAGCGTTGAAACGCAGGCCGATCAGCCCCAGCATTTT. It is translated as CSVETQADQPQHF. The whole variable domain, filled in from reference TRBV29-1 and TRBJ1-5, reads SAVISQKPSRDICQRGTSLTIQCQVDSQVTMMFWYRQQPGQSLTLIATANQGSEATYESGFVIDKFPISRPNLTFSTLTVSNMSPEDSSIYLCSVETQADQPQHFGDGTRLSIL.

This clonotype was recorded only once. The rearrangement uses TRBV5-6 and TRBJ2-1; D remains ambiguous. The CDR3 has 16 residues. The V gene's germline CDR1 is SGHDT and CDR2 YYEEEE. Between the trimmed V and J ends, which lost 4 bases and 0 bases, there was a span of 14 bases. The CDR3 reads CASSPMTLDSYNEQFF. CDR3 nucleotide sequence: TGTGCCAGCAGCCCAATGACATTGGACTCCTACAATGAGCAGTTCTTC.

The chain has TRBV7-2 and TRBJ1-2; D remains ambiguous. Germline V CDR1 and CDR2: SGHTA, FQGNSA. The CDR3 consists of 15 residues. The V gene lost 1 base and the J gene lost 4 bases, with 13 bases spanning the gap. The CDR3 DNA follows: TGTGCCAGCAGCTTAGTCAGAGGGTCCTCCTATGGCTACACCTTC. Its protein product is CASSLVRGSSYGYTF. The whole variable domain, remainder taken from reference TRBV7-2 and TRBJ1-2, is GAGVSQSPSNKVTEKGKDVELRCDPISGHTALYWYRQSLGQGLEFLIYFQGNSAPDKSGLPSDRFSAERTGGSVSTLTIQRTQQEDSAVYLCASSLVRGSSYGYTFGSGTRLTVV.

J is TRBJ2-3 and V is TRBV28; D is possibly TRBD2 (6 bases). Germline V gene data show CDR1 as MDHEN and CDR2 as SYDVKM. V lost 6 bases and J 4 bases, leaving 17 bases between the germline ends. The CDR3 spans 15 residues. The CDR3 loop is CASRAGRGIPDTQYF. Written as DNA, the CDR3 is TGTGCCAGCAGGGCGGGAAGGGGAATCCCAGATACGCAGTATTTT.

J is TRBJ1-2 and V is TRBV2, with a tentative D call TRBD1 (6 bases). Per germline, CDR1 SNHLY and CDR2 FYNNEI. The CDR3 consists of 14 residues. Trimming shortened V by 11 bases and J by 4 bases, and 20 bases separated the two germline ends. The CDR3 loop reads CAGTQMTGRYGYTF. In nucleotides, the CDR3 is TGTGCCGGAACCCAAATGACAGGACGCTATGGCTACACCTTC. The full variable domain, in which reference TRBV2 and TRBJ1-2 provide the parts outside the CDR3, is EPEVTQTPSHQVTQMGQEVILRCVPISNHLYFYWYRQILGQKVEFLVSFYNNEISEKSEIFDDQFSVERPDGSNFTLKIRSTKLEDSAMYFCAGTQMTGRYGYTFGSGTRLTVV.

This rearrangement joins TRBV24-1 to TRBJ2-2; 16 bases line up with TRBD2. Losses at the gene ends were 3 bases for V and 4 bases for J; bases not matched to a gene: 4. This CDR3 is built from 18 residues. In germline, CDR1 is KGHDR, CDR2 SFDVKD. This CDR3 reads CATSDPGLAGGPTGELFF. DNA of the CDR3: TGTGCCACCAGTGATCCGGGACTAGCGGGAGGGCCCACCGGGGAGCTGTTTTTT.

The rearrangement links TRBV4-1 to TRBJ2-4, with a possible D match to TRBD1 (5 bases). CDR1 is MGHRA and CDR2 is YSYEKL in the germline V gene. Trimming stripped 0 bases from V and 9 bases from J, with 15 bases between. The length of the CDR3 is 15 residues. The CDR3 DNA reads as TGCGCCAGCAGCCAAGATAACAGGAACGGGCCCATTCAGTACTTC. Translation: CASSQDNRNGPIQYF.

The rearrangement joins TRBV3-1 to TRBJ1-2, with TRBD1 matching 7 bases. The CDR3 totals 12 residues. Losses at the gene ends were 4 bases for V and 7 bases for J; bases not matched to a gene: 3. Germline CDR1 reads LGHDT; CDR2 reads YNNKEL (reference sequence). CDR3 sequence reads: CASSLGQPGYTF. The CDR3 region has the DNA TGTGCCAGCAGCCTGGGACAGCCTGGCTACACCTTC.

The CDR3: CSIRTNWLLNTEAFF. CDR3 nucleotide sequence: TGCAGCATTAGAACGAACTGGTTGTTGAACACTGAAGCTTTCTTT. The rearrangement joins TRBV29-1 to TRBJ1-1; no definite D call. Per the germline V gene, CDR1 is SQVTM and CDR2 is ANQGSEA. This CDR3 is built from 15 residues. The germline V and J ends were trimmed by 8 bases and 0 bases, with 19 bases remaining between them.

The chain employs TRBV5-1 and TRBJ2-7; no clear D gene. CDR3 size: 14 residues. Trimming left V 0 bases short and J 4 bases short, with 11 bases between. Germline V gene sequence: CDR1 SGHRS, CDR2 YFSETQ. The chain's CDR3 is CASSLAQATYEQYF. The CDR3 region has the DNA TGCGCCAGCAGCTTGGCCCAGGCCACTTACGAGCAGTACTTC.